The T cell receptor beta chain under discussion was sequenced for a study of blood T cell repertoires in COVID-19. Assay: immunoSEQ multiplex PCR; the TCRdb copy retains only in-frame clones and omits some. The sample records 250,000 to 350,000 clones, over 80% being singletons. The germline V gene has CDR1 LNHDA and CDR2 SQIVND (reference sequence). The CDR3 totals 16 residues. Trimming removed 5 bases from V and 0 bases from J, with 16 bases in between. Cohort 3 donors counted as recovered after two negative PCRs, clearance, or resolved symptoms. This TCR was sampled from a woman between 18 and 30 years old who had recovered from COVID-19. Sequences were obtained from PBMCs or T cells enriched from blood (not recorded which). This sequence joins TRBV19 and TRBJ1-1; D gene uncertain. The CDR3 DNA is TGTGCCAGTAGTCTTGCACTACAAGTCCTGAACACTGAAGCTTTCTTT. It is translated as CASSLALQVLNTEAFF.